The rows below give T cell receptor beta chains drawn from one sample of a study of response to subunit inactivated influenza vaccine. From the RT-PCR reads, TCRdb called clonotypes with MiXCR, one entry per CDR3 protein. The repertoire has more than 450,000 distinct CDR3 sequences, around 11% of them found once; the top ten carry roughly 9.6%. This sample was shared with a second study, whose subject was T cells expressing NK-cell markers.

Sequenced material: PBMCs from blood, taken on the day of vaccination. The receptors stem from a man aged 50-59 years who received an inactivated influenza vaccine. CDR3s include the opening cysteine and the closing phenylalanine or tryptophan. Fields, in order: clone size, J gene, V gene, D gene, CDR3 protein, CDR3 DNA. D genes are given only for firm matches. The size field is filled for only some rows; it gives once, few, many or a size class.

.,TRBJ2-3,TRBV2,TRBD2,CASRLAGGTQYF,TGTGCCAGCAGGTTAGCGGGAGGCACGCAGTATTTT
.,TRBJ2-5,TRBV20-1,.,CSAQEWTQYF,TGCAGTGCCCAAGAGTGGACCCAGTACTTC
.,TRBJ2-5,TRBV28,TRBD1,CASSFPGQGHQETQYF,TGTGCCAGCAGTTTCCCGGGACAGGGGCACCAAGAGACCCAGTACTTC
many,TRBJ2-1,TRBV12-3/TRBV12-4,TRBD2,CASSELASSYNEQFF,TGTGCCAGCAGCGAACTAGCGAGCTCCTACAATGAGCAGTTCTTC
few,TRBJ1-6,TRBV7-2,.,CASLGGGTIVSPLHF,TGTGCCAGTCTAGGGGGTGGCACTATCGTTTCACCCCTCCACTTT
few,TRBJ1-5,TRBV6-1,.,CASRIRVNQPQHF,TGTGCCAGCAGAATCAGGGTTAATCAGCCCCAGCATTTT
few,TRBJ2-5,TRBV5-1,.,CASSRQAPSQETQYF,TGCGCCAGCAGCCGACAGGCCCCAAGCCAAGAGACCCAGTACTTC
.,TRBJ1-1,TRBV2,.,CASSEWDMNTEAFF,TGTGCCAGCAGTGAATGGGACATGAACACTGAAGCTTTCTTT
.,TRBJ1-1,TRBV28,.,CATGQTMNTEAFF,TGTGCCACCGGACAGACCATGAACACTGAAGCTTTCTTT
few,TRBJ1-6,TRBV10-3,.,CAISESGGNSPLHF,TGTGCCATCAGTGAGTCCGGGGGAAATTCACCCCTCCACTTT
.,TRBJ1-2,TRBV27,.,CASSFWATPGRGDYGYTF,TGTGCCAGCAGTTTCTGGGCCACGCCGGGCCGAGGTGACTATGGCTACACCTTC
.,TRBJ1-1,TRBV6-2/TRBV6-3,.,CASSYRGVKTEAFF,TGTGCCAGCAGTTACCGGGGTGTAAAGACTGAAGCTTTCTTT
many,TRBJ2-7,TRBV7-8,.,CASSHYYEQYF,TGTGCCAGCAGCCACTACTACGAGCAGTACTTC
.,TRBJ1-1,TRBV4-3,.,CASSQVIGNTEAFF,TGCGCCAGCAGCCAAGTGATAGGGAACACTGAAGCTTTCTTT
.,TRBJ1-1,TRBV5-1,.,CASSLNNGWNTEAFF,TGCGCCAGCAGTTTGAATAACGGATGGAACACTGAAGCTTTCTTT
many,TRBJ2-2,TRBV28,.,CASSLTTAYTGELFF,TGTGCCAGCAGTTTAACGACGGCCTACACCGGGGAGCTGTTTTTT
.,TRBJ2-1,TRBV12-3/TRBV12-4,.,CASSLRTWTNLFF,TGTGCCAGCAGTTTACGAACCTGGACAAATTTGTTCTTC
.,TRBJ2-3,TRBV7-2,.,CASSLRADTSTDTQYF,TGTGCCAGCAGCTTAAGGGCAGACACTAGCACAGATACGCAGTATTTT
.,TRBJ2-1,TRBV29-1,.,CSVVFGLAYNEQFF,TGCAGCGTCGTTTTTGGGCTAGCCTACAATGAGCAGTTCTTC
.,TRBJ1-4,TRBV12-3/TRBV12-4,.,CASSPRGGNEKLFF,TGTGCCAGCAGTCCCCGAGGTGGTAATGAAAAACTGTTTTTT
many,TRBJ2-5,TRBV5-1,TRBD2,CASSFLAGGQETQYF,TGCGCCAGCAGCTTCCTAGCGGGGGGCCAAGAGACCCAGTACTTC
few,TRBJ1-2,TRBV5-1,TRBD1,CASSLGSGQGVNGYTF,TGCGCCAGCAGCTTGGGGTCGGGACAGGGTGTCAATGGCTACACCTTC
few,TRBJ2-2,TRBV29-1,.,CSVGEESTGELFF,TGCAGCGTTGGAGAGGAATCCACCGGGGAGCTGTTTTTT
.,TRBJ2-5,TRBV29-1,.,CSSYEGETQYF,TGCAGCTCATACGAGGGAGAGACCCAGTACTTC
.,TRBJ2-7,TRBV29-1,.,CSVATGTSYEQYF,TGCAGCGTTGCAACAGGTACCTCCTACGAGCAGTACTTC
few,TRBJ1-1,TRBV6-5,TRBD1,CASSYSRQGWTEAFF,TGTGCCAGCAGTTACTCTAGACAGGGTTGGACTGAAGCTTTCTTT
few,TRBJ2-1,TRBV7-6,TRBD2,CASSFLAGGNNEQFF,TGTGCCAGCAGCTTCCTAGCGGGGGGTAATAATGAGCAGTTCTTC
.,TRBJ1-5,TRBV6-5,.,CASSFPGQPQHF,TGTGCCAGCAGTTTCCCGGGGCAGCCCCAGCATTTT
.,TRBJ2-1,TRBV12-3/TRBV12-4,.,CASGPGKEIF,TGTGCCAGCGGGCCGGGGAAAGAGATCTTC
.,TRBJ2-1,TRBV4-2,.,CASSHLPVGGPYNEQFF,TGTGCCAGCAGCCACCTACCGGTCGGGGGCCCCTACAATGAGCAGTTCTTC
few,TRBJ2-1,TRBV27,.,CASTGAGNEQFF,TGTGCCAGCACAGGGGCGGGGAATGAGCAGTTCTTC
many,TRBJ2-1,TRBV20-1,TRBD2,CSARVPGTSGIYEQFF,TGCAGTGCTAGGGTACCCGGGACTAGCGGGATCTATGAGCAGTTCTTC
few,TRBJ2-7,TRBV20-1,TRBD2,CSATRLAGPYEQYF,TGCAGTGCTACTAGACTAGCGGGACCCTACGAGCAGTACTTC
.,TRBJ2-1,TRBV20-1,.,CSAPEGYPYNEQFF,TGCAGTGCTCCCGAGGGGTACCCCTACAATGAGCAGTTCTTC
few,TRBJ2-7,TRBV7-9,.,CASSPPTEIYEQYF,TGTGCCAGCAGCCCCCCGACAGAGATCTACGAGCAGTACTTC
.,TRBJ2-1,TRBV3-1,.,CASSQDLLASEQFF,TGTGCCAGCAGCCAAGATCTACTTGCGAGTGAGCAGTTCTTC
.,TRBJ2-7,TRBV7-2,.,CASSLGQINYEQYF,TGTGCCAGCAGCTTGGGGCAGATTAATTACGAGCAGTACTTC
few,TRBJ2-2,TRBV7-8,.,CASSLFAERDTGELFF,TGTGCCAGCAGCTTATTCGCGGAGAGGGACACCGGGGAGCTGTTTTTT
.,TRBJ2-1,TRBV5-1,.,CASSLTAGAGYNEQFF,TGCGCCAGCAGCTTGACGGCGGGGGCAGGATACAATGAGCAGTTCTTC
.,TRBJ2-5,TRBV5-1,TRBD2,CASSLTSGGAGETQYF,TGCGCCAGCAGCCTAACTAGCGGGGGGGCCGGAGAGACCCAGTACTTC
few,TRBJ1-6,TRBV12-3/TRBV12-4,TRBD1,CASSLGQGGYNSPLHF,TGTGCCAGCAGTTTGGGGCAGGGGGGATATAATTCACCCCTCCACTTT
few,TRBJ2-2,TRBV20-1,.,CSATVPATGELFF,TGCAGTGCTACAGTACCGGCAACCGGGGAGCTGTTTTTT
many,TRBJ2-2,TRBV7-2,TRBD1,CASSAQGAYTGELFF,TGTGCCAGCAGCGCACAGGGGGCTTACACCGGGGAGCTGTTTTTT
few,TRBJ2-1,TRBV5-1,.,CASSTGTGRISYNEQFF,TGCGCCAGCAGCACGGGGACGGGCAGGATCTCCTACAATGAGCAGTTCTTC
once,TRBJ1-1,TRBV15,.,CATSRGDSDTEAFF,TGTGCCACCAGCAGAGGCGATTCCGACACTGAAGCTTTCTTT
few,TRBJ1-2,TRBV12-3/TRBV12-4,TRBD1,CASRDTGGADGYTF,TGTGCCAGCAGGGATACAGGGGGCGCAGATGGCTACACCTTC
few,TRBJ1-2,TRBV6-4,TRBD1,CARKYRGLGPYGYTF,TGTGCCAGAAAATACAGGGGGCTGGGGCCCTATGGCTACACCTTC
few,TRBJ2-2,TRBV6-5,.,CASSSSQSTGELFF,TGTGCCAGCAGTTCCTCCCAAAGCACCGGGGAGCTGTTTTTT